Below, 6 T cell receptor beta chains from the same sample are listed, as sequenced in a study of blood T cells in healthy people across ages. Through a sample-barcoded 5' primer and a J-beta primer mix, a second PCR was run for roughly 6 to 11 cycles. TCRdb re-called the 5' RACE reads through MiXCR, storing one row per CDR3 protein. Among fewer than 2,000,000 distinct CDR3 sequences listed, about 39% were seen once. Input material: blood. The source of these receptors is a human donor in good health.

The chain recombines TRBV6-2 or TRBV6-3 with TRBJ1-5; 8 bases align to TRBD1. Looked up from germline, CDR1 is MNHEY and CDR2 is SVGEGT. The CDR3 is 16 amino acids. J lost 6 bases, V lost 4 bases, and 11 bases had no gene match. The CDR3, as DNA: TGTGCCAGCAGTTCCCTCACAGGGGGAGTAGGTCAGCCCCAGCATTTT. Translating it yields CASSSLTGGVGQPQHF.

The V call is TRBV4-3, the J call TRBJ2-4, with D perhaps given as TRBD1 or TRBD2 (5 bases each). There are 15 residues in the CDR3. The germline V gene has CDR1 LGHNA and CDR2 YSLEER. The V end was cut by 1 base, the J end by 8 bases, with 15 bases between. The CDR3 sequence: CASSQARGRSDIQYF. CDR3 coding DNA: TGCGCCAGCAGCCAAGCGAGGGGCCGAAGTGACATTCAGTACTTC.

The rearrangement joins TRBV7-2 to TRBJ1-2; 11 bases map to TRBD1. V shed 5 bases, J shed 5 bases, and the junction held 7 bases outside the gene matches. CDR3 length equals 15 residues. Germline CDR1 and CDR2: SGHTA and FQGNSA. Here the CDR3 reads CASSRDRGGFYGYTF. The CDR3 DNA is TGTGCCAGCAGCCGGGACAGGGGGGGTTTTTATGGCTACACCTTC.

The chain is built from TRBV7-3 and TRBJ2-1, with a weak D call TRBD1 (6 bases). The length of the CDR3 is 13 residues. Trimming removed 0 bases at V and 9 bases at J, with 9 bases between. Germline-derived CDR1 and CDR2 are SGHTA and FQGTGA. CDR3: CASSLTQGREQFF. DNA of the CDR3: TGTGCCAGCAGCTTAACACAGGGACGTGAGCAGTTCTTC. The full variable domain, completed using reference TRBV7-3 and TRBJ2-1, is GAGVSQTPSNKVTEKGKYVELRCDPISGHTALYWYRQSLGQGPEFLIYFQGTGAADDSGLPNDRFFAVRPEGSVSTLKIQRTERGDSAVYLCASSLTQGREQFFGPGTRLTVL.

Many counts were recorded for this clonotype. The chain uses TRBV6-5 and TRBJ2-7, with D hard to call. This CDR3 comprises 10 residues. CDR1 is MNHEY and CDR2 is SVGAGI in the germline V gene. Trimming shortened V by 8 bases and J by 3 bases, and 5 bases separated the two germline ends. The CDR3 bases are TGTGCCAGCGGGGACTACGAGCAGTACTTC. Protein product: CASGDYEQYF.

About this clonotype itself: A read error may produce the germline difference seen at one junction end. This chain joins TRBV29-1 and TRBJ2-5; no definite D call. This CDR3 is 12 amino acids long. CDR1 and CDR2 from the germline V gene are SQVTM and ANQGSEA. CDR3 amino acids: CSGGSPQEPQYF. CDR3 nucleotides: TGCAGCGGCGGCAGCCCCCAAGAGCCCCAGTACTTC.